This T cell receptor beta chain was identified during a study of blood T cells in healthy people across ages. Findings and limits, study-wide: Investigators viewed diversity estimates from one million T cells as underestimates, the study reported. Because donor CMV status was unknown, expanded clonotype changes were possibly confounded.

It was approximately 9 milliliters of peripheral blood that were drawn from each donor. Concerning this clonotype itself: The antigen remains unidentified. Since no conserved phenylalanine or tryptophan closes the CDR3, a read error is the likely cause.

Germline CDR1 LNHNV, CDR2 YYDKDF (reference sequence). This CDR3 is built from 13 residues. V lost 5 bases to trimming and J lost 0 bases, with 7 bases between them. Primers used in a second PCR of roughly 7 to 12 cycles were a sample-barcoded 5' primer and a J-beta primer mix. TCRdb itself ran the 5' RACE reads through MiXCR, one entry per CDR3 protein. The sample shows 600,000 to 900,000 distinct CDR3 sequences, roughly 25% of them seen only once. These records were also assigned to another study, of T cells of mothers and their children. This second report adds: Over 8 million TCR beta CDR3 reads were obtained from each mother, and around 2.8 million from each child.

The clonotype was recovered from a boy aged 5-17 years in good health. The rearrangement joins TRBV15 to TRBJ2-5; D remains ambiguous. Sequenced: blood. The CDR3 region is CATSPADQETQYL. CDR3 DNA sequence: TGTGCCACCAGCCCGGCGGACCAAGAGACCCAGTACCTC.